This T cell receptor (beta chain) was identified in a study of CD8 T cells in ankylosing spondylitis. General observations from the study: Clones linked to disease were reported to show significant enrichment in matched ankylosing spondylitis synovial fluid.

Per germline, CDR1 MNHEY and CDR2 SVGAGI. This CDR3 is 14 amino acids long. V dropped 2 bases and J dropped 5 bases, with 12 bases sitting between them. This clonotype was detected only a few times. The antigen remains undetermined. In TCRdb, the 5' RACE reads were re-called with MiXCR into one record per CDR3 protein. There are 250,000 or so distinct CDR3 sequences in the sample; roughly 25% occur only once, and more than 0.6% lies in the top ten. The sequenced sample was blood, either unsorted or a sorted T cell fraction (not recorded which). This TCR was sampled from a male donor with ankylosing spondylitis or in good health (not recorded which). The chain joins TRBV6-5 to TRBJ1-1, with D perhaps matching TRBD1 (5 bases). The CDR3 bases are TGTGCCAGCAGTTACGACAGCGGGAGGACTGAAGCTTTCTTT. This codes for CASSYDSGRTEAFF.